The source of this T cell receptor beta chain is a study of early T cells in non-severe SARS-CoV-2 infection. The library protocol tagged individual cDNA molecules with unique molecular identifiers. From the 5' RACE reads, TCRdb called clonotypes with MiXCR, one entry per CDR3 protein. The table includes about 71,000 distinct CDR3 sequences, 9.5% to 15% detected once. The CDR3 totals 14 residues. Germline V lookup: CDR1 SNHLY, CDR2 FYNNEI. V lost 5 bases to trimming and J lost 2 bases; unmatched junction nucleotides: 4. The gene calls are TRBV2 and TRBJ2-5; 8 bases are a match to TRBD2. The sequencing here drew on whole blood, taken at baseline. The sequence derives from an adult who was a healthcare worker with PCR-confirmed SARS-CoV-2 infection or an uninfected control (not recorded which). The CDR3 coding sequence is TGTGCCAGCAGTTACGCGGGGGGACAAGAGACCCAGTACTTC. Its protein is CASSYAGGQETQYF.